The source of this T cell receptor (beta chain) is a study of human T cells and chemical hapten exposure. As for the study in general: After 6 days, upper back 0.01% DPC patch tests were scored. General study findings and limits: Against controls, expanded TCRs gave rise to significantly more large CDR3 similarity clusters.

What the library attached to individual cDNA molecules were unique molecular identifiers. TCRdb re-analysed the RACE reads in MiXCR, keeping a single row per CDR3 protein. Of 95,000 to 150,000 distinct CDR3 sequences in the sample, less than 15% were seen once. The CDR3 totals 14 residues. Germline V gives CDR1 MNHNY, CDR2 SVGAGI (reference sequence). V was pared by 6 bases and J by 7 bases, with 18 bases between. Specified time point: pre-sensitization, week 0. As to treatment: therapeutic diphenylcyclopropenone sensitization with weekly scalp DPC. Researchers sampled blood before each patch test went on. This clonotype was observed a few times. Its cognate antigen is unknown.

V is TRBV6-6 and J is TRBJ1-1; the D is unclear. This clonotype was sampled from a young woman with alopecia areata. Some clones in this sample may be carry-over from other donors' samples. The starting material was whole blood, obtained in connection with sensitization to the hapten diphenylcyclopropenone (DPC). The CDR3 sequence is CASSLSESVLEAFF. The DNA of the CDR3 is TGTGCCAGCAGCCTCTCAGAAAGCGTTCTTGAAGCTTTCTTT.